A selection of T cell receptor beta chains follows, all from one sample in a study of blood T cell repertoires in COVID-19. TCRdb keeps only in-frame clones here, not all; method: immunoSEQ multiplex PCR. The sample carries 180,000 or so clones, about 80% recorded once. The specimen was PBMCs or T cells enriched from blood (not recorded which). The receptors here all came from a man aged 55 to 70 who had been exposed to COVID-19. Each CDR3 is given with its conserved first and last residue. The order of the fields is CDR3 DNA, CDR3 protein, D gene, clone size, V gene, J gene. The D gene is left open where the match is weak. A row's size may be missing; if present it is once, few, many or a size class.

cdr3_nt: TGTGCCAGCAGTTACTCCTTACTAGCGGGAACCTACGAGCAGTACTTC; cdr3_aa: CASSYSLLAGTYEQYF; d_call: TRBD2; clone_size: .; v_call: TRBV6-2/TRBV6-3; j_call: TRBJ2-7
cdr3_nt: TGTGCCAGCAGTTTATTCGCAGGTGAAAAACTGTTTTTT; cdr3_aa: CASSLFAGEKLFF; d_call: .; clone_size: .; v_call: TRBV28; j_call: TRBJ1-4
cdr3_nt: TGTGCCAGCAGTAGAAGGACAGGGGTCTCCTATGGCTACACCTTC; cdr3_aa: CASSRRTGVSYGYTF; d_call: TRBD1; clone_size: .; v_call: TRBV5-6; j_call: TRBJ1-2
cdr3_nt: TGCAGCGTGAAGCCGACAGGGTACGAGGGCACTGAAGCTTTCTTT; cdr3_aa: CSVKPTGYEGTEAFF; d_call: TRBD1; clone_size: .; v_call: TRBV29-1; j_call: TRBJ1-1
cdr3_nt: TGTGCCAGCAGCCCCATTGCCAGGGGACTAGCGGGAGCAGACAATGAGCAGTTCTTC; cdr3_aa: CASSPIARGLAGADNEQFF; d_call: TRBD2; clone_size: few; v_call: TRBV7-3; j_call: TRBJ2-1
cdr3_nt: TGTGCCAGCAGTGAAGTACAGGGTATCAATGAGCAGTTCTTC; cdr3_aa: CASSEVQGINEQFF; d_call: .; clone_size: .; v_call: TRBV6-1; j_call: TRBJ2-1
cdr3_nt: TGTGCCAGCAGGAGGGGCCAGGGGACCGGGGAGCTGTTTTTT; cdr3_aa: CASRRGQGTGELFF; d_call: .; clone_size: many; v_call: TRBV7-3; j_call: TRBJ2-2
cdr3_nt: TGTGCCAGCAGCCTGGCCGGGGTGGTGGGTAGCATCCACGAGCAGTACTTC; cdr3_aa: CASSLAGVVGSIHEQYF; d_call: .; clone_size: many; v_call: TRBV6-2/TRBV6-3; j_call: TRBJ2-7
cdr3_nt: TGTGCCAGCAGCCCAGGACTAGCGGGAGTAATTAAAGATACGCAGTATTTT; cdr3_aa: CASSPGLAGVIKDTQYF; d_call: TRBD2; clone_size: .; v_call: TRBV5-8; j_call: TRBJ2-3
cdr3_nt: TGTGCCAGTAGCCTGGGACAGCCTGGAAACACCATATATTTT; cdr3_aa: CASSLGQPGNTIYF; d_call: TRBD1; clone_size: .; v_call: TRBV19; j_call: TRBJ1-3
cdr3_nt: TGTGCCAGCACCTGGGGGGACAGCATGAACACTGAAGCTTTCTTT; cdr3_aa: CASTWGDSMNTEAFF; d_call: TRBD1; clone_size: .; v_call: TRBV3-1/TRBV3-2; j_call: TRBJ1-1
cdr3_nt: TGTGCCAGCAGCCCCCGGACAGGGGAGAGCTATGGCTACACCTTC; cdr3_aa: CASSPRTGESYGYTF; d_call: TRBD1; clone_size: .; v_call: TRBV9; j_call: TRBJ1-2
cdr3_nt: TGTGCCAGCAGTCCCACAGCCTACGAGCAGTACTTC; cdr3_aa: CASSPTAYEQYF; d_call: .; clone_size: .; v_call: TRBV12-3/TRBV12-4; j_call: TRBJ2-7
cdr3_nt: TGTGCCAGCAGCCCCCTTTATCGCTCCTACAATGAGCAGTTCTTC; cdr3_aa: CASSPLYRSYNEQFF; d_call: .; clone_size: .; v_call: TRBV14; j_call: TRBJ2-1
cdr3_nt: TGTGCCTGGAGTTTGGGGGGGGCCTACGAGCAGTACTTC; cdr3_aa: CAWSLGGAYEQYF; d_call: TRBD2; clone_size: .; v_call: TRBV30; j_call: TRBJ2-7
cdr3_nt: TGCGCTACAGGGGCTGGAAACACCATATATTTT; cdr3_aa: CATGAGNTIYF; d_call: TRBD1; clone_size: .; v_call: TRBV4-1; j_call: TRBJ1-3
cdr3_nt: TGTGCCAGCAGTTTTCTACCACTTTATAGCAATCAGCCCCAGCATTTT; cdr3_aa: CASSFLPLYSNQPQHF; d_call: .; clone_size: .; v_call: TRBV27; j_call: TRBJ1-5
cdr3_nt: TGTGCCTCGAAGCAGGCGAACACTGAAGCTTTCTTT; cdr3_aa: CASKQANTEAFF; d_call: .; clone_size: .; v_call: TRBV30; j_call: TRBJ1-1
cdr3_nt: TGTGCCAGTAGTATAGGTCGGACATACGGTATTGAAGCTTTCTTT; cdr3_aa: CASSIGRTYGIEAFF; d_call: .; clone_size: .; v_call: TRBV19; j_call: TRBJ1-1
cdr3_nt: TGCAGCGTTGGATCACAGGGTAGCAATCAGCCCCAGCATTTT; cdr3_aa: CSVGSQGSNQPQHF; d_call: .; clone_size: .; v_call: TRBV29-1; j_call: TRBJ1-5
cdr3_nt: TGTGCCAGCAGCGATGGGACAGGCCTCTCCTACGAGCAGTACTTC; cdr3_aa: CASSDGTGLSYEQYF; d_call: TRBD1; clone_size: .; v_call: TRBV14; j_call: TRBJ2-7
cdr3_nt: TGTGCCAGCAACCCACAGAACACCGGGGAGCTGTTTTTT; cdr3_aa: CASNPQNTGELFF; d_call: .; clone_size: .; v_call: TRBV7-9; j_call: TRBJ2-2
cdr3_nt: TGTGCCAGCAGTCCACCCGGGACAACCCGGGGTGAAAAACTGTTTTTT; cdr3_aa: CASSPPGTTRGEKLFF; d_call: .; clone_size: .; v_call: TRBV27; j_call: TRBJ1-4
cdr3_nt: TGTGCCAGCAGCTTATGGGGGCCTGGAAACACCATATATTTT; cdr3_aa: CASSLWGPGNTIYF; d_call: .; clone_size: few; v_call: TRBV13; j_call: TRBJ1-3